One sample yielded the 15 T cell receptor beta chains listed below, sequenced in a study of T cell responses to AZD1222 COVID-19 vaccine. Sequenced by immunoSEQ multiplex PCR; TCRdb stores in-frame clones only, minus some. The repertoire holds about 130,000 clones, around 84% seen once, with over 4% in the top ten. This material consisted of peripheral blood, taken on day 0 of AZD1222 vaccination. These TCRs come from an adult in good health.

Note on this clone: The same CDR3 arises from other DNA sequences in this sample as well. V usage is TRBV28 and J usage is TRBJ1-5; TRBD1 matches at 9 bases. Germline values: CDR1 MDHEN, CDR2 SYDVKM. This CDR3 region has 15 residues. The J segment lost 2 bases and the V segment lost 6 bases, leaving 5 bases of the junction unmatched. The CDR3 loop is CASSLTGGGNQPQHF. The CDR3 DNA is TGTGCCAGCAGCTTGACAGGGGGTGGCAATCAGCCCCAGCATTTT.

This clone was seen only once. This chain links TRBV10-1 with TRBJ2-1, with 11 positions matching TRBD2. From germline, CDR1 is WNHNN and CDR2 SYGVQD (reference sequence). The CDR3 runs to 16 residues. V lost 2 bases to trimming and J lost 7 bases; unmatched junction nucleotides: 7. CDR3: CASSEGTSGWGNEQFF. CDR3 nucleotides: TGCGCCAGCAGTGAGGGGACTAGCGGTTGGGGAAATGAGCAGTTCTTC.

V gene TRBV29-1 combines with J gene TRBJ1-1, with 9 nucleotides matching TRBD1. V lost 6 bases to trimming and J lost 5 bases; unmatched junction nucleotides: 4. This CDR3 is 12 amino acids long. The germline gives CDR1 SQVTM, CDR2 ANQGSEA. The DNA for the CDR3 is TGCAGCGTAAACAGGGGGCTTACTGAAGCTTTCTTT. Protein: CSVNRGLTEAFF.

The V gene is TRBV20-1, the J gene TRBJ1-5; D is unclear. CDR3 length equals 14 residues. The ends were cut back, 3 bases at V and 5 bases at J, with 14 bases in the middle. From germline, CDR1 is DFQATT and CDR2 SNEGSKA (reference sequence). CDR3 sequence: CSASEEGFYQPQHF. For the CDR3, the DNA is TGCAGTGCTAGTGAGGAGGGTTTTTATCAGCCCCAGCATTTT.

CDR3 sequence reads: CASSLLAGGPGSVNEQFF. The CDR3 DNA reads as TGCGCCAGCAGCTTGCTAGCGGGGGGGCCCGGATCCGTTAATGAGCAGTTCTTC. The chain recombines TRBV5-1 with TRBJ2-1; 12 bases map to TRBD2. V trimming: 1 base; J trimming: 7 bases; junction bases outside the gene matches: 12. The CDR3 is 18 amino acids. Germline V gene data show CDR1 as SGHRS and CDR2 as YFSETQ.

This chain joins TRBV27 and TRBJ2-3, with D possibly being TRBD2 (6 bases). From germline, CDR1 is MNHEY and CDR2 SMNVEV (reference sequence). V lost 5 bases and J lost 4, with 28 bases in between. This CDR3 region has 19 residues. CDR3 sequence reads: CASSKSWGIAERTPDTQYF. CDR3 nucleotide sequence: TGTGCCAGCAGTAAGTCGTGGGGAATAGCGGAGCGCACCCCAGATACGCAGTATTTT.

The chain couples TRBV7-9 to TRBJ1-2; D gene unclear. Germline V lookup: CDR1 SEHNR, CDR2 FQNEAQ (reference sequence). The length of the CDR3 is 15 residues. Trimming pared 1 base from V and 6 bases from J, leaving 15 bases between. The chain's CDR3 is CASSLEDSGRDGYTF. Here the CDR3 DNA reads TGTGCCAGCAGCTTAGAAGATTCGGGGAGGGATGGCTACACCTTC.

The chain is built from TRBV30 and TRBJ1-2; no reliable D call. This CDR3 spans 16 amino acids. Germline lookup yields CDR1 GTSNPN and CDR2 SVGIG (reference sequence). V lost 1 base, J lost 3 bases, and 18 bases lay in between. CDR3 bases: TGTGCCTGGAGTGCCCGGAGTTCGGCAGGCTACTATGGCTACACCTTC. This codes for CAWSARSSAGYYGYTF.

The chain combines TRBV5-1 with TRBJ2-3, with 8 bases lining up with TRBD2. Germline CDR1 is SGHRS and CDR2 is YFSETQ. The CDR3 consists of 14 residues. Trimming removed 2 bases from V and 4 bases from J; junction bases left unmatched: 3. In DNA, the CDR3 is TGCGCCAGCAGCTTTAGCGGGGAGTCAGATACGCAGTATTTT. Protein product: CASSFSGESDTQYF.

This chain joins TRBV7-3 and TRBJ1-2; no clear D gene. Germline V CDR1 and CDR2: SGHTA, FQGTGA. Trimming took off 2 bases at V and 8 bases at J, with 12 bases between the two ends. This CDR3 is built from 13 residues. Here the CDR3 reads CASSLHEGSGYTF. In nucleotides, the CDR3 is TGTGCCAGCAGCTTACATGAAGGGTCCGGCTACACCTTC.

V usage is TRBV5-1 and J usage is TRBJ1-4; D is undetermined. Germline V lookup: CDR1 SGHRS, CDR2 YFSETQ. The V gene lost 4 bases and the J gene lost 7 bases, with 14 bases spanning the gap. CDR3 length: 14 amino acids. CDR3 nucleotide sequence: TGCGCCAGCAGCACTTCCCCAGAGGGTGAAAAACTGTTTTTT. Protein product: CASSTSPEGEKLFF.

The chain uses TRBV28 and TRBJ1-3; 7 positions agree with TRBD1. CDR3 length: 15 residues. The germline CDR1 and CDR2 sequences are MDHEN and SYDVKM. V lost 3 bases and J lost 4; bases outside the gene matches: 6. CDR3 bases: TGTGCCAGCAGTTTGGGAGGACAGGTCGGAAACACCATATATTTT. Residues: CASSLGGQVGNTIYF.

V and J are TRBV9 and TRBJ2-7, with D unresolved. Germline CDR1 SGDLS, CDR2 YYNGEE. The length of the CDR3 is 13 residues. V was shortened by 0 bases and J by 4 bases, with 8 bases between the two germline ends. The CDR3 sequence: CASSVEAEYEQYF. CDR3 in DNA: TGTGCCAGCAGCGTAGAGGCAGAGTACGAGCAGTACTTC.

This clone occurred once. This chain links TRBV6-1 with TRBJ1-1; D is ambiguous. V lost 1 base, J lost 2 bases, and 8 bases lay in between. The CDR3 sequence is 14 residues long. Germline CDR1 reads MNHNS; CDR2 reads SASEGT. The CDR3 DNA follows: TGTGCCAGCAGTGAAGGCGGGTTTAACACTGAAGCTTTCTTT. Protein: CASSEGGFNTEAFF.

This chain connects TRBV6-5 to TRBJ2-2; 7 bases are shared with TRBD1. Germline lookup yields CDR1 MNHEY and CDR2 SVGAGI. V lost 10 bases to trimming and J lost 2 bases; unmatched junction nucleotides: 4. The CDR3 runs 13 residues. The chain's CDR3 is CATRDRNTGELFF. The DNA for the CDR3 is TGTGCCACCCGGGACAGAAACACCGGGGAGCTGTTTTTT.